Shown below are 19 T cell receptor beta chains from a single sample sequenced in a study of early T cells in non-severe SARS-CoV-2 infection. TCRdb processed the 5' RACE reads anew with MiXCR; each CDR3 protein has one entry. The sample comprises tens of thousands of distinct CDR3 sequences, roughly a tenth of which are singletons, and 6.5% to 8.5% rests with the top ten. The sequencing here drew on whole blood, taken at baseline. The source is an adult who was a healthcare worker with PCR-confirmed SARS-CoV-2 infection or an uninfected control (not recorded which).

This clonotype was observed at least ten times. The chain has TRBV6-2 or TRBV6-3 and TRBJ2-7; unclear D gene. CDR3 length: 11 amino acids. The germline gives CDR1 MNHEY, CDR2 SVGEGT. Trimming cost V 7 bases and J 2 bases, with 6 bases left between them. The CDR3 DNA reads TGTGCCAGCATTACCACCTACGAGCAGTACTTC. Residues: CASITTYEQYF.

This clonotype showed up just a few times. CDR3 loop: CASSYSGGGPRDTQYF. CDR3 coding DNA: TGTGCCAGCAGTTACTCAGGCGGGGGCCCCAGGGATACGCAGTATTTT. V gene TRBV6-6 combines with J gene TRBJ2-3; a weak D match, TRBD2 (7 bases). The CDR3 is 16 residues long. The V gene's germline CDR1 is MNHNY and CDR2 SVGAGI (reference sequence). Trimming removed 0 bases at V and 6 bases at J, with 16 bases between.

Ten or more counts support this clonotype. The CDR3 reads CASSSGQGRADTQYF. CDR3 sequence (DNA): TGTGCCAGCAGTTCCGGACAGGGACGCGCAGATACGCAGTATTTT. This chain joins TRBV12-3 or TRBV12-4 and TRBJ2-3; the match to TRBD1 covers 8 bases. The CDR3 is made up of 15 amino acids. The trim removed 4 bases at V and 4 bases at J, leaving 7 bases unmatched.

This rearrangement joins TRBV25-1 to TRBJ1-2; the match to TRBD1 covers 9 bases. Germline values: CDR1 MGHDK, CDR2 SYGVNS. V dropped 6 bases and J dropped 6; count of bases not matched to a gene: 8. The CDR3 covers 14 residues. The CDR3 sequence is CASRPQGARHGYTF. The CDR3 region has the DNA TGTGCCAGCAGACCACAGGGGGCGAGGCATGGCTACACCTTC.

Ten or more counts support this clonotype. The chain has TRBV7-2 and TRBJ2-6; no reliable D call. Between the trimmed V and J ends, which lost 5 bases and 1 base, there was a span of 9 bases. Germline CDR1 and CDR2: SGHTA and FQGNSA. This CDR3 region has 15 residues. The DNA for the CDR3 is TGTGCCAGCAGCCCTATGGGGTCTGGGGCCAACGTCCTGACTTTC. Residues: CASSPMGSGANVLTF.

The chain uses TRBV5-1 and TRBJ1-4, with D uncertain. The V end was cut by 1 base, the J end by 0 bases, with 7 bases between. The CDR3 covers 15 residues. Germline CDR1 and CDR2: SGHRS and YFSETQ. As DNA, the CDR3 is TGCGCCAGCAGCTTGTCAGCGTCAACTAATGAAAAACTGTTTTTT. It encodes CASSLSASTNEKLFF.

V is TRBV10-3 and J is TRBJ1-2; 11 nucleotides agree with TRBD1. V was clipped by 1 base and J by 6 bases; unmatched bases: 4. The germline CDR1 and CDR2 sequences are ENHRY and SYGVKD. The CDR3 runs 15 residues. The CDR3 reads CAISELGQGADGYTF. The CDR3 DNA is TGTGCCATCAGTGAGTTAGGACAGGGGGCGGATGGCTACACCTTC.

This clonotype was observed a few times. V is TRBV12-3 or TRBV12-4 and J is TRBJ2-4, with 10 bases that match TRBD2. J was trimmed by 9 bases and V by 6 bases; bases with no gene match: 8. CDR3 size: 14 residues. The CDR3 DNA follows: TGTGCCAGCAGGCCAACTAGCGGGGTTGCCATTCAGTACTTC. It translates to CASRPTSGVAIQYF.

There are a few counts of this clonotype. V and J are TRBV7-2 and TRBJ2-7; no firm D call. Germline loops: CDR1 SGHTA, CDR2 FQGNSA. The CDR3 has 13 amino acids. V gave up 3 bases and J gave up 6 bases, with 12 bases separating them. The CDR3 sequence is CASSFHQVGEQYF. The CDR3, as DNA: TGTGCCAGCAGCTTTCACCAGGTCGGCGAGCAGTACTTC. The full variable domain, its missing parts supplied by reference TRBV7-2 and TRBJ2-7, is GAGVSQSPSNKVTEKGKDVELRCDPISGHTALYWYRQSLGQGLEFLIYFQGNSAPDKSGLPSDRFSAERTGGSVSTLTIQRTQQEDSAVYLCASSFHQVGEQYFGPGTRLTVT.

In this sample, this clonotype turned up many times. The CDR3 DNA is TGTGCCAGCAGTTTCCTAGCGGGGGGGCTGGGCGAGCAGTACTTC. Its protein product is CASSFLAGGLGEQYF. The gene calls are TRBV28 and TRBJ2-7; 12 bases line up with TRBD2. The CDR3 length is 15 residues. Looked up from germline, CDR1 is MDHEN and CDR2 is SYDVKM. Losses at the gene ends were 3 bases for V and 6 bases for J; bases not matched to a gene: 6.

This clonotype has only a few counts. The rearrangement uses TRBV10-3 and TRBJ2-7; D uncertain. The germline V gene encodes CDR1 ENHRY and CDR2 SYGVKD. V was clipped by 3 bases and J by 6 bases, with 15 bases between them. The CDR3 consists of 14 residues. The CDR3: CAISDPELMSEQYF. Here the CDR3 DNA reads TGTGCCATCAGTGATCCGGAGTTGATGAGCGAGCAGTACTTC.

This clonotype was counted a few times. The chain links TRBV5-1 to TRBJ1-1; no clear D. This CDR3 comprises 16 residues. Trimming shortened V by 0 bases and J by 0 bases, and 12 bases separated the two germline ends. Germline CDR1 SGHRS, CDR2 YFSETQ. The DNA for the CDR3 is TGCGCCAGCAGCTTGGAGGTAGGGCAGATGAACACTGAAGCTTTCTTT. Translating gives CASSLEVGQMNTEAFF.

The chain has TRBV12-3 or TRBV12-4 and TRBJ2-2; 11 bases line up with TRBD1. The CDR3 totals 15 residues. V shed 5 bases, J shed 6 bases, and the junction held 5 bases outside the gene matches. The CDR3 DNA is TGTGCCAGCAGTCCCCGGGGACAGGGGGCCGGGGAGCTGTTTTTT. It is translated as CASSPRGQGAGELFF.

This clonotype was counted ten times or more. The chain uses TRBV12-3 or TRBV12-4 and TRBJ1-2; D is undetermined. The CDR3 extends over 13 amino acids. The ends were cut back, 4 bases at V and 0 bases at J, with 6 bases in the middle. CDR3 in amino acids: CASSSPANYGYTF. Here the CDR3 DNA reads TGTGCCAGCAGTTCACCGGCTAACTATGGCTACACCTTC.

The chain has TRBV18 and TRBJ2-3, with TRBD2 matching over 8 bases. CDR1 and CDR2 (germline): KGHSH, LQKENI. This CDR3 contains 16 residues. V dropped 3 bases and J dropped 5; count of bases not matched to a gene: 10. CDR3 region: CASSPSSGGGRDTQYF. DNA of the CDR3: TGTGCCAGCTCACCGTCTTCCGGGGGGGGCCGAGATACGCAGTATTTT.

Many counts were recorded for this clonotype. The genes are TRBV12-3 or TRBV12-4 and TRBJ2-7; 10 nucleotides agree with TRBD1. CDR3 length: 14 residues. The J segment lost 5 bases and the V segment lost 5 bases, leaving 6 bases of the junction unmatched. The CDR3 DNA sequence: TGTGCCAGCAGTACCGGACAGGGGGTAAACGAGCAGTACTTC. Its translation is CASSTGQGVNEQYF.

In its sample, this clonotype was seen a few times. The chain carries TRBV18 and TRBJ1-1; 7 nucleotides match TRBD1. Germline values: CDR1 KGHSH, CDR2 LQKENI. The J segment lost 2 bases and the V segment lost 7 bases, leaving 7 bases of the junction unmatched. The CDR3 is 14 residues long. CDR3 region: CASFADRDNTEAFF. The CDR3 DNA reads as TGTGCCAGCTTTGCCGACAGGGACAACACTGAAGCTTTCTTT.

At least ten counts were recorded for this clonotype. V gene TRBV18 combines with J gene TRBJ2-4; TRBD2 matches at 11 bases. The CDR3 is 14 amino acids. Losses at the gene ends were 10 bases for V and 7 bases for J; bases not matched to a gene: 9. Per the germline V gene, CDR1 is KGHSH and CDR2 is LQKENI. Written as DNA, the CDR3 is TGTGCCACCTCCCTTAGCGGGGGGGCCAACATTCAGTACTTC. Residues: CATSLSGGANIQYF.

The sample holds a few counts of this clonotype. The rearrangement joins TRBV15 to TRBJ1-1; D might be TRBD1 (5 bases). Trimming shortened V by 5 bases and J by 3 bases, and 13 bases separated the two germline ends. The V gene's germline CDR1 is LNHNV and CDR2 YYDKDF (reference sequence). There are 14 residues in the CDR3. Here the CDR3 reads CATSFHTGDTEAFF. The CDR3, as DNA: TGTGCCACCAGCTTTCACACGGGGGACACTGAAGCTTTCTTT.